This TCR beta chain was sequenced during a study of regulatory T cells in long-lasting Graves disease. Time point noted: persistent/refractory GD, antithyroid drugs over 5 years with positive TRAb. TCR sequences were obtained from RNA taken from PBMCs. Each of the patients was recruited from an endocrinology department situated in Xi'an, China. This clonotype was detected a few times. Relying on iRepertoire HTBI primers and Arm-PCR of CDR3 regions, the team built TCR beta libraries. TCRdb re-called the multiplex PCR reads with MiXCR, one entry per CDR3 protein. The sample has fewer than 450,000 distinct CDR3 sequences; about 20% are singletons. V was pared by 5 bases and J by 0 bases, with 9 bases of the junction left unmatched. There are 16 residues in the CDR3. Germline CDR1 reads SGHTA; CDR2 reads FQGNSA.

The source is a female donor with Graves disease. Material: peripheral blood mononuclear cells (PBMCs), obtained when the disease was refractory, from a patient treated with antithyroid drugs. The V and J genes are TRBV7-2 and TRBJ2-7; TRBD2 aligns across 8 bases. The CDR3 loop reads CASSPPAGVGSYEQYF. DNA of the CDR3: TGTGCCAGCAGCCCTCCAGCGGGAGTTGGCTCCTACGAGCAGTACTTC.